Listed here are 12 T cell receptor beta chains from one sample, sequenced in a study of T cell changes during pregnancy in multiple sclerosis. The method was immunoSEQ multiplex PCR; TCRdb's version includes in-frame clones alone and lacks a portion of them. Of about 31,000 clones listed, around 91% are singletons. The material sequenced was CD8+ T cells from peripheral blood mononuclear cells, taken in the second trimester of pregnancy. The receptors derive from a female donor with multiple sclerosis, enrolled in a pregnancy study.

The V call is TRBV4-3, the J call TRBJ1-1; a weak D match, TRBD1 (6 bases). The CDR3 consists of 16 residues. Germline CDR1 is LGHNA and CDR2 is YSLEER. V lost 0 bases and J 1 base, leaving 12 bases between the germline ends. CDR3 loop: CASSQELGQPNTEAFF. The CDR3 DNA reads as TGCGCCAGCAGCCAAGAGCTAGGACAGCCGAACACTGAAGCTTTCTTT.

J is TRBJ2-1 and V is TRBV27; tentative D call: TRBD2 (6 bases). Germline lookup yields CDR1 MNHEY and CDR2 SMNVEV (reference sequence). CDR3 length: 15 residues. Trimming took off 0 bases at V and 4 bases at J, with 10 bases between the two ends. DNA for the CDR3: TGTGCCAGCAGTTTATCGGTGACTAGTTACAATGAGCAGTTCTTC. It is translated as CASSLSVTSYNEQFF.

This chain links TRBV18 with TRBJ2-1; 7 nucleotides match TRBD2. This CDR3 has 13 amino acids. Looked up from germline, CDR1 is KGHSH and CDR2 is LQKENI. Trimming cost V 3 bases and J 6 bases; bases outside gene matches: 2. The CDR3 nucleotides read TGTGCCAGCTCACCGGGGAGGGGCAATGAGCAGTTCTTC. This encodes CASSPGRGNEQFF.

The V and J genes are TRBV28 and TRBJ2-5, with 12 positions matching TRBD2. This CDR3 spans 15 amino acids. In germline, CDR1 is MDHEN, CDR2 SYDVKM. The V segment lost 6 bases and the J segment 2 bases; nucleotides outside the gene matches: 4. The CDR3 DNA sequence: TGTGCCAGCAGGCCGACTAGCGGGAGTCAAGAGACCCAGTACTTC. Translating it yields CASRPTSGSQETQYF.

The chain has TRBV18 and TRBJ2-1, with 7 bases matching TRBD1. From germline, CDR1 is KGHSH and CDR2 LQKENI. Losses at the gene ends were 8 bases for V and 2 bases for J; bases not matched to a gene: 6. The length of the CDR3 is 14 residues. The CDR3 here is CASLTGTAYNEQFF. The CDR3 DNA is TGTGCCAGCCTCACGGGGACAGCCTACAATGAGCAGTTCTTC.

The chain recombines TRBV14 with TRBJ2-1, with 8 bases fitting TRBD2. Unmatched junction bases numbered 5, after V lost 3 bases and J lost 1 base. Germline V lookup: CDR1 SGHDN, CDR2 FVKESK. The CDR3 has 16 residues. This CDR3 reads CASSHRAGVSYNEQFF. CDR3 DNA: TGTGCCAGCAGCCATCGAGCGGGAGTATCCTACAATGAGCAGTTCTTC. The complete variable domain, with remaining parts taken from reference TRBV14 and TRBJ2-1, reads EAGVTQFPSHSVIEKGQTVTLRCDPISGHDNLYWYRRVMGKEIKFLLHFVKESKQDESGMPNNRFLAERTGGTYSTLKVQPAELEDSGVYFCASSHRAGVSYNEQFFGPGTRLTVL.

V and J are TRBV7-3 and TRBJ2-3, with 8 bases identical to TRBD2. Germline CDR1 SGHTA, CDR2 FQGTGA. V shed 5 bases and J 5 bases; nucleotides not matched to a gene: 12. The CDR3 contains 16 residues. CDR3 residues: CASSALDGLAGDTQYF. Here the CDR3 DNA reads TGTGCCAGCAGCGCGTTAGATGGCCTAGCGGGAGATACGCAGTATTTT.

The gene calls are TRBV4-3 and TRBJ2-3; 8 nucleotides match TRBD2. Germline CDR1 is LGHNA and CDR2 is YSLEER. The CDR3 is 15 amino acids. With 0 bases clipped from V and 5 bases from J, the junction kept 4 bases outside the gene matches. CDR3 residues: CASSQDALAGDTQYF. The CDR3 DNA follows: TGCGCCAGCAGCCAAGATGCCCTAGCGGGAGATACGCAGTATTTT.

J is TRBJ1-1 and V is TRBV4-2; possible D gene TRBD1, 5 bases. With 0 bases removed from V and 9 bases from J, the gap between germline ends came to 11 bases. The CDR3 extends over 13 amino acids. From germline, CDR1 is LGHNA and CDR2 YNFKEQ. The CDR3 region is CASSQDQGAQAFF. The CDR3 bases are TGTGCCAGCAGCCAAGATCAAGGGGCTCAAGCTTTCTTT.

This chain joins TRBV6-1 and TRBJ2-2, with 7 bases matching TRBD2. V gave up 1 base and J gave up 5 bases; unmatched junction bases: 7. The germline V gene encodes CDR1 MNHNS and CDR2 SASEGT. The CDR3 covers 16 residues. CDR3 DNA: TGTGCCAGCAGTGAAGTTGCGGGAGCTGGGACCGGGGAGCTGTTTTTT. This translates into CASSEVAGAGTGELFF.

The chain employs TRBV19 and TRBJ1-1; 7 bases match TRBD1. The ends lost 9 bases at V and 6 bases at J; junction bases unmatched: 4. The CDR3 has 11 residues. In germline, CDR1 is LNHDA, CDR2 SQIVND (reference sequence). CDR3 sequence reads: CASTGVAEAFF. In DNA, the CDR3 is TGTGCCAGCACAGGGGTCGCTGAAGCTTTCTTT. Supplemented by reference TRBV19 and TRBJ1-1, the full variable domain reads DGGITQSPKYLFRKEGQNVTLSCEQNLNHDAMYWYRQDPGQGLRLIYYSQIVNDFQKGDIAEGYSVSREKKESFPLTVTSAQKNPTAFYLCASTGVAEAFFGQGTRLTVV.

V and J are TRBV7-2 and TRBJ2-5, with 7 nucleotides matching TRBD2. The J call may be wrong; the DNA end is better matched by TRBJ2-7. CDR1 is SGHTA and CDR2 is FQGNSA in the germline V gene. There are 15 residues in the CDR3. This chain's CDR3 is CASSLVEGGSYEQYF. The CDR3 DNA follows: TGTGCCAGCAGCTTAGTTGAGGGAGGGTCCTACGAGCAGTACTTC.